A single TCR beta chain is shown here with its context. The antigen is unknown. The PCR contained 60 Vbeta and 13 Jbeta primers. Assay: immunoSEQ multiplex PCR; the TCRdb copy retains only in-frame clones and omits some. The sample records 150,000 to 250,000 clones, roughly 78% being singletons. Healthy people donating bone marrow made up the donors. The data were obtained in a study of cytomegalovirus exposure and HLA in healthy donors. Overall study results and limits: Despite most TCR sequences being rare, some public TCRs occurred in many donors. Information on immune exposure was restricted to one variable (CMV serostatus). In an earlier analysis, productive rearrangement rates for most beta V segments clustered near 87% or 30%.

The CDR3 is made up of 13 amino acids. The germline CDR1 and CDR2 sequences are ENHRY and SYGVKD. With 7 bases removed from V and 6 bases from J, the gap between germline ends came to 10 bases. Sequencing was done on a sample of PBMCs. This chain links TRBV10-3 with TRBJ1-6; D is possibly TRBD1 (5 bases). This clonotype originated in a woman aged 25 to 39 in good health and CMV-seropositive. Written as DNA, the CDR3 is TGTGCCATCAAAGCAGGGATTAATTCACCCCTCCACTTT. Translation: CAIKAGINSPLHF.